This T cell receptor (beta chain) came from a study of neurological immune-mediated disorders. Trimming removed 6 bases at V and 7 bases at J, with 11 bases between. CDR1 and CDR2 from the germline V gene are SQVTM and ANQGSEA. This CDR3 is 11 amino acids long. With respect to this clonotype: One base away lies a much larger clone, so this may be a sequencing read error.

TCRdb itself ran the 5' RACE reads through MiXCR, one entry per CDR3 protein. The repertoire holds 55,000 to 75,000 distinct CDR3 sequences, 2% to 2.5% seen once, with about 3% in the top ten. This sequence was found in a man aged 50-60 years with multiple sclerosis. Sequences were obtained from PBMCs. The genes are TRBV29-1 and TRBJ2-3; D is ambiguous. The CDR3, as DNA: TGCAGCGTACTACAGACATATACGCAGTATTTT. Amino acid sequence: CSVLQTYTQYF.